This entry is about one T cell receptor (beta chain). The germline V gene encodes CDR1 LGHNA and CDR2 YNFKEQ. The CDR3 extends over 16 amino acids. V lost 4 bases and J lost 1; bases outside the gene matches: 7. Authors' analysis steps: Amplification from reference gene primers served as the basis for estimated nucleated cell counts. Repertoires were generated with immunoSEQ multiplex PCR, while TCRdb's copy carries only in-frame clones and drops some. V, J and clone size are those of that table, while D and trimming were read from the DNA. This sample has roughly 200,000 clones, with 65% to 85% found just once. The entry originates in a study of blood T cell repertoires in COVID-19. Study at large: Sites in the United States, Italy and Spain provided acute and convalescent COVID-19 samples. Sources were T cells, B-cell-depleted T cells, or PBMCs; the material itself was cDNA or gDNA.

Input material: peripheral blood. This clonotype originated in a woman older than 75 with acute or convalescent COVID-19. V gene TRBV4-2 combines with J gene TRBJ2-7; 10 positions agree with TRBD2. CDR3 nucleotide sequence: TGTGCCAGCAGCCCGCGGACTAGCGGATGGTCCTACGAGCAGTACTTC. This codes for CASSPRTSGWSYEQYF.